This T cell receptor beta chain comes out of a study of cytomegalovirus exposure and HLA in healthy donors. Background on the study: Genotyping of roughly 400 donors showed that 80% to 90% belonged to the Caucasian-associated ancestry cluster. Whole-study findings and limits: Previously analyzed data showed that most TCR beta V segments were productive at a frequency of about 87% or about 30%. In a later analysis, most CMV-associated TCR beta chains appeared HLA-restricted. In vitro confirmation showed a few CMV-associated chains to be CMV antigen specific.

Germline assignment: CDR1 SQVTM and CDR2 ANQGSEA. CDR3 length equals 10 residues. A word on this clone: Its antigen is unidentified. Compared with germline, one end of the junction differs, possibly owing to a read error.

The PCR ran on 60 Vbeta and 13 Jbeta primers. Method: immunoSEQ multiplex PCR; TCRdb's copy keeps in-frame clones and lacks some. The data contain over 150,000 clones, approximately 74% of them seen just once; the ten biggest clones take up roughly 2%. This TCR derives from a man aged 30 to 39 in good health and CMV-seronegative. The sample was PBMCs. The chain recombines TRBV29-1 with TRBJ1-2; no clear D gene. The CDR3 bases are TGCAGCGTTGACGCGGATGGCTACCCCTTC. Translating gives CSVDADGYPF.